A single sample gave rise to the 3 T cell receptor beta chains below, sequenced in a study of OX40 agonist ivuxolimab in advanced cancers. Some clones are missing from TCRdb's copy, which holds only in-frame ones; the method was immunoSEQ multiplex PCR. This sample yields 65,000 to 80,000 clones, of which 85% to 95% are seen a single time; roughly 6.5% belongs to the top ten. Sequenced here: CD4+ or CD8+ T cells sorted from blood, sampled in a trial of the OX40 agonist ivuxolimab. The receptors come from an adult with an advanced solid tumor such as melanoma, head and neck, liver or kidney cancer.

The chain is built from TRBV13 and TRBJ2-3; D call uncertain. Germline assignment: CDR1 PRHDT and CDR2 FYEKMQ (reference sequence). The CDR3 is 15 amino acids. V was clipped by 1 base and J by 1 base, with 9 bases between them. The CDR3, as DNA: TGTGCCAGCAGCTTAGATTCTCAGGGCACAGATACGCAGTATTTT. Amino acids: CASSLDSQGTDTQYF.

The chain has TRBV29-1 and TRBJ2-7, with D perhaps matching TRBD2 (6 bases). The V gene lost 7 bases and the J gene lost 4 bases, with 26 bases spanning the gap. Germline CDR1 SQVTM, CDR2 ANQGSEA. The length of the CDR3 is 16 residues. CDR3 DNA sequence: TGCAGCGCCTACGCCACCGGGCCCCCGGGAGCGTACGAGCAGTACTTC. It encodes CSAYATGPPGAYEQYF.

CDR3 sequence (DNA): TGTGCCAGCTCACGGGGGGCGCAGAATGAAAAACTGTTTTTT. It specifies CASSRGAQNEKLFF. This chain uses TRBV18 with TRBJ1-4; D might be TRBD1 (6 bases). This CDR3 has 14 residues. The germline CDR1 and CDR2 sequences are KGHSH and LQKENI. V gave up 4 bases and J gave up 5 bases, with 11 bases separating them. Looking up the rest from reference TRBV18 and TRBJ1-4 gives the full variable domain: NAGVMQNPRHLVRRRGQEARLRCSPMKGHSHVYWYRQLPEEGLKFMVYLQKENIIDESGMPKERFSAEFPKEGPSILRIQQVVRGDSAAYFCASSRGAQNEKLFFGSGTQLSVL.